Following are 9 T cell receptor beta chains from one sample sequenced in a study of blood T cell repertoires in COVID-19. Here immunoSEQ multiplex PCR was the method, and the copy in TCRdb shows in-frame clones only, minus some. This sample has around 300,000 clones, with 85% found just once. The source material was peripheral blood. The receptors stem from a human donor in a cohort sampled during active COVID-19.

The chain recombines TRBV30 with TRBJ1-3; no reliable D call. Germline V gives CDR1 GTSNPN, CDR2 SVGIG (reference sequence). V shed 2 bases and J shed 2 bases, with 10 bases lying between them. The CDR3 runs to 14 residues. The CDR3 protein is CAWSFPRPGNTIYF. CDR3 DNA sequence: TGTGCCTGGAGTTTCCCCAGGCCTGGAAACACCATATATTTT.

This clone has only one observation. V usage is TRBV30 and J usage is TRBJ2-1; 7 nucleotides line up with TRBD2. The germline V gene has CDR1 GTSNPN and CDR2 SVGIG (reference sequence). V gave up 2 bases and J gave up 8 bases; unmatched junction bases: 6. The CDR3 consists of 13 residues. CDR3 loop: CAWSMGGSHEQFF. Here the CDR3 DNA reads TGTGCCTGGAGTATGGGGGGGAGCCATGAGCAGTTCTTC.

CDR3 in amino acids: CASSSTGGVGYTF. CDR3 DNA: TGTGCCAGTAGTTCTACAGGGGGGGTCGGCTACACCTTC. This rearrangement joins TRBV19 to TRBJ1-2; 8 bases fit TRBD1. The CDR3 length is 13 residues. In germline, CDR1 is LNHDA, CDR2 SQIVND (reference sequence). After removal of 5 bases from V and 8 bases from J, the junction contained 7 bases not matched to a gene.

The genes are TRBV6-5 and TRBJ1-3; the D is unclear. Germline-derived CDR1 and CDR2 are MNHEY and SVGAGI. Trimming shortened V by 4 bases and J by 2 bases, and 15 bases separated the two germline ends. This CDR3 is built from 16 residues. The DNA for the CDR3 is TGTGCCAGCAGTTCGCATACTCCATATCCTGGAAACACCATATATTTT. Amino acids: CASSSHTPYPGNTIYF.

The chain carries TRBV29-1 and TRBJ1-2; 8 bases are shared with TRBD1. The CDR3 totals 12 residues. V shed 7 bases and J 4 bases; nucleotides not matched to a gene: 5. Germline V gene sequence: CDR1 SQVTM, CDR2 ANQGSEA. The CDR3 sequence is CSARGRSYGYTF. In DNA, the CDR3 is TGCAGCGCCAGGGGGCGCAGCTATGGCTACACCTTC.

V gene TRBV10-2 combines with J gene TRBJ2-7; no firm D call. Trimming removed 4 bases at V and 4 bases at J, with 11 bases between. This CDR3 is built from 13 residues. The germline gives CDR1 WSHSY, CDR2 SAAADI. In nucleotides, the CDR3 is TGCGCCAGCAGTGGCAGGAACACTTACGAGCAGTACTTC. It codes for CASSGRNTYEQYF.

The chain carries TRBV7-9 and TRBJ1-2; no definite D call. Germline V gene sequence: CDR1 SEHNR, CDR2 FQNEAQ (reference sequence). CDR3 length: 15 amino acids. V dropped 0 bases and J dropped 5 bases, with 13 bases sitting between them. CDR3 loop: CASSLAVIRTYGYTF. CDR3 bases: TGTGCCAGCAGCTTAGCGGTGATCCGAACTTATGGCTACACCTTC.

The rearrangement uses TRBV11-3 and TRBJ2-7, with D uncertain. Germline V CDR1 and CDR2: SGHNT, YENEEA. The CDR3 length is 17 residues. The V end was cut by 5 bases, the J end by 3 bases, with 23 bases between. The CDR3 DNA reads TGTGCCAGCAGCCTGGGTTACCCGGGTCAGACGCACTACGAGCAGTACTTC. Protein: CASSLGYPGQTHYEQYF.

The V call is TRBV6-1, the J call TRBJ2-7, with 8 bases that match TRBD2. Unmatched junction bases numbered 3, after V lost 0 bases and J lost 5 bases. Germline CDR1 is MNHNS and CDR2 is SASEGT. This CDR3 spans 14 amino acids. CDR3 sequence: CASSEARGAHEQYF. In DNA form, the CDR3 reads TGTGCCAGCAGTGAAGCGCGGGGGGCCCACGAGCAGTACTTC.